Described below is a single T cell receptor beta chain sequence and its context. What it recognizes is unknown. Sequenced by immunoSEQ multiplex PCR; TCRdb stores in-frame clones only, minus some. The data show 120,000 or so clones, with 65% to 85% seen just once and 4% to 5% held by the top ten. The data were obtained in a study of T cell responses to AZD1222 COVID-19 vaccine. Study details: Second-dose schedules of about 4 or about 12 weeks were combined.

The CDR3 is made up of 16 amino acids. The V and J ends lost 6 bases and 0 bases respectively, with 17 bases between them. Germline CDR1 and CDR2: SQVTM and ANQGSEA. Study conclusions and caveats: Vaccine-associated CD4 TCRs spanned spike, dominant at 160-218 and 743-854. Donors in the cohort were predominantly white British and more often female, and clonal diversity was possibly underestimated.

Sequencing was performed on peripheral blood, taken on day 0 of AZD1222 vaccination. The V and J genes are TRBV29-1 and TRBJ1-4; D perhaps matches TRBD1 (6 bases). The TCR was taken from an adult in good health. The CDR3 here is CSVLAQGFATNEKLFF. CDR3 nucleotide sequence: TGCAGCGTCCTGGCCCAGGGGTTTGCAACTAATGAAAAACTGTTTTTT.